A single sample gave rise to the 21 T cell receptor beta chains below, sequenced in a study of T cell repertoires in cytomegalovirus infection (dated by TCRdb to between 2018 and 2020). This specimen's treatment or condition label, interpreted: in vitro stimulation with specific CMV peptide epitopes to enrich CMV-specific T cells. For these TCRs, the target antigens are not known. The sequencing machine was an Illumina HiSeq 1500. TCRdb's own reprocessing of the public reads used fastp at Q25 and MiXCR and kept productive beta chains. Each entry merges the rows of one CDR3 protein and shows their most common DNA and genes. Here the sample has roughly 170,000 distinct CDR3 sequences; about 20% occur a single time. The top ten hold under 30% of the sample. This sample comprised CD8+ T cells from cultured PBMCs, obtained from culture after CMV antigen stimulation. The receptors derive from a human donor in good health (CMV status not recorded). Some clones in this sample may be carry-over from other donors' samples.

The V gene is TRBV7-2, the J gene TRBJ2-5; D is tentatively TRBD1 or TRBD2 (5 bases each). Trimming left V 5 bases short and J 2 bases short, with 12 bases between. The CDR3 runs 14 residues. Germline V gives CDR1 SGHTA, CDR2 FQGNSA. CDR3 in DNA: TGTGCCAGCAGCCCCTTGGGGGTTCAAGAGACCCAGTACTTC. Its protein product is CASSPLGVQETQYF.

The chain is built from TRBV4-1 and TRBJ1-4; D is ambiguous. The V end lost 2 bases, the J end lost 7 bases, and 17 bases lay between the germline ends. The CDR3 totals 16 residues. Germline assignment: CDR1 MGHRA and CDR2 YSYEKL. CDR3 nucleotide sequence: TGCGCCAGCAGCCAAATATTGACACGTCGGGGTGAAAAACTGTTTTTT. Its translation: CASSQILTRRGEKLFF.

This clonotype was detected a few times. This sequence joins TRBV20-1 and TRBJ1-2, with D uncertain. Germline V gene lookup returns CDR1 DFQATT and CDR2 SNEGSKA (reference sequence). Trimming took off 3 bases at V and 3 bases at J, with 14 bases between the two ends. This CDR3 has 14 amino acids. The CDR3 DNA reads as TGCAGTGCTAGCCTAACTGACTCGGACTATGGCTACACCTTC. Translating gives CSASLTDSDYGYTF.

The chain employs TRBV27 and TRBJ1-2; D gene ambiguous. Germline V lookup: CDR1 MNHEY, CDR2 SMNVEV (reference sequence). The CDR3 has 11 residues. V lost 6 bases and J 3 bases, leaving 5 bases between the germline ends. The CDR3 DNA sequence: TGTGCCAGCAGGGCTGACTATGGCTACACCTTC. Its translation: CASRADYGYTF.

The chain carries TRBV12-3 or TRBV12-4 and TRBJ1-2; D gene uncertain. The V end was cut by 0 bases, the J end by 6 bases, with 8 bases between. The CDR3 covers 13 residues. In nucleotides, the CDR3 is TGTGCCAGCAGTTTAGCGAGGGTGGATGGCTACACCTTC. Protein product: CASSLARVDGYTF.

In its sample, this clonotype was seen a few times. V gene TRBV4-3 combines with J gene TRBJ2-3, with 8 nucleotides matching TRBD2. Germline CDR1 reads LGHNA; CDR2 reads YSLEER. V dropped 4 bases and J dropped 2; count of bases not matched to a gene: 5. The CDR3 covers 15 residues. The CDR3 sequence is CASSPLLADTDTQYF. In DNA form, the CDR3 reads TGCGCCAGCAGCCCTTTACTAGCGGACACAGATACGCAGTATTTT.

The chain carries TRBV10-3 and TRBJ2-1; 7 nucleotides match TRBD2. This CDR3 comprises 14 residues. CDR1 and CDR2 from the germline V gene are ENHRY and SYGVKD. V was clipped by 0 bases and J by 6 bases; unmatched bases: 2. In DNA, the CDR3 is TGTGCCATCAGTGAGTCGACTAGCCCCAATGAGCAGTTCTTC. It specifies CAISESTSPNEQFF.

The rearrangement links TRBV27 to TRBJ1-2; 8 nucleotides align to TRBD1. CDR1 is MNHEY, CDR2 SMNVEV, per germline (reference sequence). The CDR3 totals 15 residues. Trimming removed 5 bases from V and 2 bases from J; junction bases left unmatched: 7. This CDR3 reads CASSVDRVSNYGYTF. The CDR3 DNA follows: TGTGCCAGCAGTGTGGACAGGGTATCAAACTATGGCTACACCTTC.

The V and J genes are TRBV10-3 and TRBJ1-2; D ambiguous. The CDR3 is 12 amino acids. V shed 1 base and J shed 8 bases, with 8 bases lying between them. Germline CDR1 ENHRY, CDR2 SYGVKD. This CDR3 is CAISEFVGGYTF. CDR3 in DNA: TGTGCCATCAGTGAGTTTGTCGGAGGCTACACCTTC.

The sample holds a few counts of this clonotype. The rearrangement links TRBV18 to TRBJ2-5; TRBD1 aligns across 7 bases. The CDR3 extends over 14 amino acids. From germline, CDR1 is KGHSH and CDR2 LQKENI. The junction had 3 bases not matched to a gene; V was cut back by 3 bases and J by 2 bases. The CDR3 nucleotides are TGTGCCAGCTCACCGGACAGGTTACAAGAGACCCAGTACTTC. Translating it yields CASSPDRLQETQYF.

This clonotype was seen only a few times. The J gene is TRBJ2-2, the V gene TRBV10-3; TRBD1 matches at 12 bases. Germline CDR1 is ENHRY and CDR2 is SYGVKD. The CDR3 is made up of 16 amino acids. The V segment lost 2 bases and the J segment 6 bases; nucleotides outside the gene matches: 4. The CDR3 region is CAISEPGQGAAGELFF. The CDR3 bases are TGTGCCATCAGTGAGCCGGGACAGGGGGCTGCCGGGGAGCTGTTTTTT.

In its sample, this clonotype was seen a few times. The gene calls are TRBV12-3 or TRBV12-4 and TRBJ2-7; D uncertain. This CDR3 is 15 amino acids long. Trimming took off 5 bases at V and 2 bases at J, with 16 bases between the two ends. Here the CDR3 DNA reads TGTGCCAGCAGTCCGCCCCCACACGGACCCTACGAGCAGTACTTC. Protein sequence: CASSPPPHGPYEQYF.

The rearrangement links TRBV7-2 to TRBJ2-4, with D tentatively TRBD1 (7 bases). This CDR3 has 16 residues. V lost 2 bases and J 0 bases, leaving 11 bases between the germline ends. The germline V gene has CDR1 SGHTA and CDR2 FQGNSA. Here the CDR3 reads CASSLNRGLAKNIQYF. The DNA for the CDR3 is TGTGCCAGCAGCTTAAACAGGGGACTAGCCAAAAACATTCAGTACTTC.

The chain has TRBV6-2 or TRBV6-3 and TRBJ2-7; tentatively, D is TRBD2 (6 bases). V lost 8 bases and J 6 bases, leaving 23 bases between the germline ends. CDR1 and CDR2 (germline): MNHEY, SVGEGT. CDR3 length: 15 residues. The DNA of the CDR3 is TGTGCCAGCTACGCCCTGGGCGGGGAGCGGGTCGAGCAGTACTTC. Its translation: CASYALGGERVEQYF.

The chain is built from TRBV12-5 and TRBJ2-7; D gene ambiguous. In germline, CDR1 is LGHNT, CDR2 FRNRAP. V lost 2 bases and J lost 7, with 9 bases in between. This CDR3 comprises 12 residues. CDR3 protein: CASGLIPGEQYF. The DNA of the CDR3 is TGTGCTAGTGGTTTGATTCCTGGGGAGCAGTACTTC.

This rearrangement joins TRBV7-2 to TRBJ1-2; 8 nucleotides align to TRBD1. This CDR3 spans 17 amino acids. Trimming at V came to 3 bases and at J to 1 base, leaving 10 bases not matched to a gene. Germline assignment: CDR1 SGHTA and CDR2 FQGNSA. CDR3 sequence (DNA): TGTGCCAGCAGCTTCACTGGCAAGGACAGGGTTAACTATGGCTACACCTTC. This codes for CASSFTGKDRVNYGYTF.

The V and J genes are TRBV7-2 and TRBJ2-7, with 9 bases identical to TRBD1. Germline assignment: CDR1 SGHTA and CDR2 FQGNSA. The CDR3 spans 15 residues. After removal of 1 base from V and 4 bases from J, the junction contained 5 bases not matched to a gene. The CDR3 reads CASSLEGQGGYEQYF. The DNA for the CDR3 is TGTGCCAGCAGCTTAGAGGGACAGGGAGGATACGAGCAGTACTTC.

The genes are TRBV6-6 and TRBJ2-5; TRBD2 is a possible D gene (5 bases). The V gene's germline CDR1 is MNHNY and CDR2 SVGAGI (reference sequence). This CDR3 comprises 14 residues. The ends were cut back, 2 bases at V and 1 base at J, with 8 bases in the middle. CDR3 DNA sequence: TGTGCCAGCAGTTACGAGGGATCCCAAGAGACCCAGTACTTC. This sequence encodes CASSYEGSQETQYF.

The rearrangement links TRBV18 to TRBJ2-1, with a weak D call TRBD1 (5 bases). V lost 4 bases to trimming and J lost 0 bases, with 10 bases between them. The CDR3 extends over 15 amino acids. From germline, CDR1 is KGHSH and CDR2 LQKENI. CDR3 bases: TGTGCCAGCTCACTCCGACAGCTCTCCTACAATGAGCAGTTCTTC. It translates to CASSLRQLSYNEQFF.

The CDR3 coding sequence is TGCGCCAGCAGCCAAGTTGGGGACAAGTACTTC. It is translated as CASSQVGDKYF. The chain is built from TRBV4-1 and TRBJ2-7; a possible D gene is TRBD1 (6 bases). The CDR3 runs 11 residues. Deletions cut 1 base from V and 11 bases from J, with 9 bases between. The V gene's germline CDR1 is MGHRA and CDR2 YSYEKL.

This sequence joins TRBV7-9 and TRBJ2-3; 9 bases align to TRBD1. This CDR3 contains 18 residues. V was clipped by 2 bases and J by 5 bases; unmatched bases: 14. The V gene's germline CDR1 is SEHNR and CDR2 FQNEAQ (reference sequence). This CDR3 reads CASSLPSRDRDLKDTQYF. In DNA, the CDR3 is TGTGCCAGCAGCTTACCGTCCCGGGACAGGGACCTAAAAGATACGCAGTATTTT.